The clone carrying this T cell receptor beta chain was found many times. Its antigen is not known. This specimen comes from a study of CD8 T cells in ankylosing spondylitis. The study's findings and limits: Reported data indicate significant enrichment of disease-linked clones within matched ankylosing spondylitis synovial fluid. What seemed typical of ankylosing spondylitis blood was a TCR beta motif built from several highly homologous variants.

The TCR beta libraries were generated through quantitative 5'-RACE incorporating molecular barcodes. TCRdb ran MiXCR on the 5' RACE reads and lists one entry per CDR3 protein. The sample comprises fewer than 550,000 distinct CDR3 sequences, approximately 5.3% of which are singletons, and around 3.5% rests with the top ten. CDR1 and CDR2 from the germline V gene are SGHRS and YFSETQ. V was clipped by 4 bases and J by 0 bases, with 11 bases between them. This CDR3 spans 15 amino acids. The sample consisted of blood, either unsorted or a sorted T cell fraction (not recorded which). The chain couples TRBV5-1 to TRBJ2-1, with no clear D. The sequence came from a male donor with ankylosing spondylitis. CDR3 amino acids: CASSRTESSYNEQFF. The CDR3 DNA is TGCGCCAGCAGCCGGACGGAGAGCTCCTACAATGAGCAGTTCTTC.